This T cell receptor (beta chain) is from a study of T cells in Graves' hyperthyroidism and ophthalmopathy. Study-level points and caveats: In the blood, most expanded thyroid clonotypes above 0.001 appeared as well.

This clonotype has just a few counts. Its antigen is as yet unknown. Regions amplified from RNA transcripts were the TCR beta CDR3 regions. The primer set for the first-round RT-PCR of the TCR CDR3 was HTBI. TCRdb redid the calling of the multiplex PCR reads with MiXCR, one entry per CDR3 protein. The sample contains nearly 600,000 distinct CDR3 sequences, 12% to 15% of which appear only once. This CDR3 region has 12 residues. Germline V lookup: CDR1 KGHDR, CDR2 SFDVKD. Trimming stripped 5 bases from V and 6 bases from J, with 9 bases between. Pregnant or lactating patients were excluded, as were those with uncontrolled infection or other autoimmune disease.

The gene calls are TRBV24-1 and TRBJ2-5; D remains ambiguous. The clonotype comes from a woman in her late teens or twenties with Graves' ophthalmopathy. The material sequenced was blood. DNA of the CDR3: TGTGCCACCAGTGCCCCAGGAAAGACCCAGTACTTC. Protein: CATSAPGKTQYF.